The 2 T cell receptor beta chains listed next were all sequenced from one sample in a study of spatial heterogeneity in lung cancer. One entry per CDR3 protein, called by TCRdb with MiXCR from the 5' RACE reads. The sample records around 13,000 distinct CDR3 sequences, about 15% being singletons. Time point: sample taken at primary tumor resection. Whole RNA came from tumor, nontumor lung or frozen PBMC and was sequenced without being sorted. Material: PBMCs, obtained at surgery. Receptors were obtained from a male donor with early-stage non-small cell lung cancer.

This clonotype was picked up many times. CDR3 nucleotide sequence: TGTGCCAGTAGTATCGCGACTAGCGGGGGACAAGAGACCCAGTACTTC. Amino acids: CASSIATSGGQETQYF. The J gene is TRBJ2-5, the V gene TRBV19; 12 bases fit TRBD2. Germline CDR1 is LNHDA and CDR2 is SQIVND (reference sequence). The CDR3 consists of 16 residues. With 3 bases clipped from V and 2 bases from J, the junction kept 4 bases outside the gene matches.

This clonotype has a count of ten or more. The rearrangement joins TRBV10-3 to TRBJ1-6; TRBD1 aligns across 9 bases. The trim removed 2 bases at V and 10 bases at J, leaving 6 bases unmatched. Germline V gene data show CDR1 as ENHRY and CDR2 as SYGVKD. CDR3 length: 15 residues. The CDR3 protein is CAISEPPDRGSPLHF. CDR3 coding DNA: TGTGCCATCAGTGAGCCTCCGGACAGGGGATCACCCCTCCACTTT.